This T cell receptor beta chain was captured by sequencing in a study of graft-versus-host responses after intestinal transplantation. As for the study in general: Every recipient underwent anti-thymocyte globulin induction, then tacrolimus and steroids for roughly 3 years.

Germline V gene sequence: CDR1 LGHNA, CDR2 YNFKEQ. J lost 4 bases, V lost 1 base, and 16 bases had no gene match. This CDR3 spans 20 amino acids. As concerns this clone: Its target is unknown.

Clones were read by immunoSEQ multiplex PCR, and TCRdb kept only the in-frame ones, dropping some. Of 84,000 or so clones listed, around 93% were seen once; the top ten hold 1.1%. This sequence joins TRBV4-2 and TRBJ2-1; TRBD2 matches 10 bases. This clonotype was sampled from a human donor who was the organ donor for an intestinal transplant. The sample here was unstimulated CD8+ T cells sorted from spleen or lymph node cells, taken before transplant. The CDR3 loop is CASSQGIRGAGGPLYNEQFF. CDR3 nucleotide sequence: TGTGCCAGCAGCCAAGGGATCAGGGGAGCGGGAGGGCCACTGTACAATGAGCAGTTCTTC.